The 32 T cell receptor beta chains given below trace back to one sample, sequenced in a study of OX40 agonist ivuxolimab in advanced cancers. Profiled with immunoSEQ multiplex PCR; TCRdb holds only in-frame clones, not every one. The repertoire includes around 24,000 clones, around 85% of them detected once, and around 27% sits in the top ten. This material consisted of CD4+ or CD8+ T cells sorted from blood, taken in a trial of the OX40 agonist ivuxolimab. Receptor source: an adult with an advanced solid tumor such as melanoma, head and neck, liver or kidney cancer.

V usage is TRBV2 and J usage is TRBJ1-5; D is possibly TRBD1 (5 bases). V was shortened by 6 bases and J by 6 bases, with 15 bases between the two germline ends. The CDR3 has 14 residues. Germline lookup yields CDR1 SNHLY and CDR2 FYNNEI. As DNA, the CDR3 is TGTGCCAGCAGCACCCCTGTGGGGGGTCAGCCCCAGCATTTT. This sequence encodes CASSTPVGGQPQHF.

V is TRBV19 and J is TRBJ1-5, with D possibly being TRBD1 (5 bases). The CDR3 is made up of 15 amino acids. Germline V CDR1 and CDR2: LNHDA, SQIVND (reference sequence). Trimming left V 5 bases short and J 5 bases short, with 16 bases between. The CDR3 DNA reads TGTGCCAGTAGTCCAATTCCACAGGAATATCAGCCCCAGCATTTT. Protein sequence: CASSPIPQEYQPQHF.

V and J are TRBV29-1 and TRBJ2-2; D possibly matches TRBD1 or TRBD2 (5 bases each). Germline V gene lookup returns CDR1 SQVTM and CDR2 ANQGSEA. The CDR3 contains 14 residues. The germline V and J ends were trimmed by 6 bases and 4 bases, with 15 bases remaining between them. This CDR3 reads CSVTGTRGTGELFF. As DNA, the CDR3 is TGCAGCGTGACCGGGACCCGGGGCACCGGGGAGCTGTTTTTT.

This rearrangement joins TRBV21-1 to TRBJ2-7. TRBV21-1 represents a pseudogene. This CDR3 has 16 residues. CDR3 protein: CASSKEGSKSSYEQYF. The CDR3 region has the DNA TGTGCCAGCAGCAAAGAAGGGTCGAAGAGCTCCTACGAGCAGTACTTC.

The genes are TRBV6-5 and TRBJ1-2; possibly TRBD1 for D (5 bases). CDR1 MNHEY and CDR2 SVGAGI come from the germline V gene. The germline V and J ends were trimmed by 6 bases and 3 bases, with 17 bases remaining between them. The CDR3 contains 15 residues. The CDR3, as DNA: TGTGCCAGCAGCCCGGGGCTGGACGGGTACTATGGCTACACCTTC. Protein: CASSPGLDGYYGYTF.

This chain uses TRBV4-3 with TRBJ2-6; D is unresolved. The V gene's germline CDR1 is LGHNA and CDR2 YSLEER. The CDR3 totals 17 residues. V lost 0 bases to trimming and J lost 0 bases, with 9 bases between them. CDR3 nucleotide sequence: TGCGCCAGCAGCCAAGAGACGAGTTCCTCTGGGGCCAACGTCCTGACTTTC. Translation gives CASSQETSSSGANVLTF.

The rearrangement uses TRBV7-2 and TRBJ1-2; D gene unclear. Trimming removed 5 bases from V and 2 bases from J, with 12 bases in between. The germline V gene encodes CDR1 SGHTA and CDR2 FQGNSA. CDR3 length equals 14 residues. The CDR3 loop is CASSLQTVNYGYTF. Here the CDR3 DNA reads TGTGCCAGCAGCCTTCAAACAGTAAACTATGGCTACACCTTC.

The sample holds one count of this clone. The chain joins TRBV5-8 to TRBJ2-7; 8 positions agree with TRBD1. The CDR3 is made up of 17 amino acids. The V and J ends lost 3 bases and 7 bases, in that order; junction bases with no gene match: 18. Germline values: CDR1 SGHTS, CDR2 YDEGEE. CDR3 sequence reads: CASSSAADRVGAREQYF. The CDR3 nucleotides are TGTGCCAGCAGCTCCGCAGCGGACAGGGTAGGGGCCCGGGAGCAGTACTTC.

This sequence joins TRBV11-1 and TRBJ2-5; no clear D gene. Gene TRBJ2-7 matches the end of the DNA better, so the J call may be wrong. The CDR3 contains 15 residues. Per germline, CDR1 SGHAT and CDR2 FQDESV (reference sequence). CDR3 loop: CASSLGPTSGYEQYF. The CDR3 DNA reads TGTGCCAGCAGCTTAGGACCCACCTCGGGCTACGAGCAGTACTTC.

V is TRBV11-2 and J is TRBJ1-3, with D hard to call. The germline V gene encodes CDR1 SGHAT and CDR2 FQNNGV. This CDR3 contains 11 residues. The CDR3 protein is CAGLTGNTIYF. The DNA for the CDR3 is TGTGCGGGTTTGACTGGAAACACCATATATTTT.

V and J are TRBV5-5 and TRBJ1-1, with D hard to call. Looked up from germline, CDR1 is SGHKS and CDR2 is YYEKEE (reference sequence). The CDR3 loop spans 14 amino acids. V was clipped by 5 bases and J by 5 bases, with 16 bases between them. DNA of the CDR3: TGTGCCAGCAGTCTAGACCGGACCTGGACTGAAGCTTTCTTT. Translated: CASSLDRTWTEAFF.

The chain carries TRBV13 and TRBJ2-1; the match to TRBD2 covers 12 bases. The CDR3 extends over 16 amino acids. V lost 4 bases to trimming and J lost 3 bases; unmatched junction nucleotides: 4. The germline V gene encodes CDR1 PRHDT and CDR2 FYEKMQ (reference sequence). CDR3: CASSSGLAGIYNEQFF. CDR3 nucleotide sequence: TGTGCCAGCAGCTCTGGACTAGCGGGGATCTACAATGAGCAGTTCTTC.

The chain uses TRBV6-1 and TRBJ2-7; 8 bases match TRBD1. After removal of 1 base from V and 5 bases from J, the junction contained 10 bases not matched to a gene. This CDR3 comprises 16 residues. The V gene's germline CDR1 is MNHNS and CDR2 SASEGT. The CDR3 is CASSEVLQGGLDEQYF. The CDR3 DNA reads TGTGCCAGCAGTGAAGTCCTACAGGGGGGTTTGGACGAGCAGTACTTC.

The V call is TRBV5-6, the J call TRBJ1-2; maybe TRBD1 (5 bases). V was pared by 0 bases and J by 3 bases, with 12 bases between. Germline V gene sequence: CDR1 SGHDT, CDR2 YYEEEE. The CDR3 runs 15 residues. Written as DNA, the CDR3 is TGTGCCAGCAGCTTGGGGCCTACAGGTTACTATGGCTACACCTTC. This sequence encodes CASSLGPTGYYGYTF. Full variable domain (rest looked up from reference TRBV5-6 and TRBJ1-2): DAGVTQSPTHLIKTRGQQVTLRCSPKSGHDTVSWYQQALGQGPQFIFQYYEEEERQRGNFPDRFSGHQFPNYSSELNVNALLLGDSALYLCASSLGPTGYYGYTFGSGTRLTVV.

This rearrangement joins TRBV4-1 to TRBJ2-5, with 8 bases fitting TRBD1. J gave up 6 bases and V 4 bases, and 7 bases lay outside the gene matches. The V gene's germline CDR1 is MGHRA and CDR2 YSYEKL. The length of the CDR3 is 14 residues. DNA for the CDR3: TGCGCCAGCAGCCCCCCAGGGGGCGCGAAGACCCAGTACTTC. Protein sequence: CASSPPGGAKTQYF.

This sequence joins TRBV9 and TRBJ2-3; a possible D gene is TRBD1 (5 bases). V gave up 0 bases and J gave up 5 bases, with 10 bases separating them. From germline, CDR1 is SGDLS and CDR2 YYNGEE. The CDR3 totals 14 residues. CDR3 bases: TGTGCCAGCAGCGTAGTAGGGGCAGAAGATACGCAGTATTTT. It specifies CASSVVGAEDTQYF.

The chain links TRBV5-1 to TRBJ2-5, with D possibly TRBD2 on 6 matching bases. Germline CDR1 reads SGHRS; CDR2 reads YFSETQ. V gave up 0 bases and J gave up 5 bases, with 20 bases separating them. This CDR3 region has 17 residues. CDR3 loop: CASSLAGLAAPRETQYF. The CDR3, as DNA: TGCGCCAGCAGCTTGGCTGGGTTAGCGGCCCCTAGGGAGACCCAGTACTTC. The variable domain in full, completed from reference TRBV5-1 and TRBJ2-5, reads KAGVTQTPRYLIKTRGQQVTLSCSPISGHRSVSWYQQTPGQGLQFLFEYFSETQRNKGNFPGRFSGRQFSNSRSEMNVSTLELGDSALYLCASSLAGLAAPRETQYFGPGTRLLVL.

The rearrangement links TRBV11-1 to TRBJ1-1; TRBD1 agrees at 8 bases. Germline V gene data show CDR1 as SGHAT and CDR2 as FQDESV (reference sequence). The CDR3 is 16 amino acids. The ends lost 2 bases at V and 1 base at J; junction bases unmatched: 6. The CDR3 sequence is CASSLNPDRANTEAFF. CDR3 nucleotide sequence: TGTGCCAGCAGCTTAAACCCGGACAGGGCGAACACTGAAGCTTTCTTT.

The V gene is TRBV5-4, the J gene TRBJ2-7; 15 nucleotides align to TRBD2. Germline V gene data show CDR1 as SGHNT and CDR2 as YYREEE (reference sequence). The CDR3 runs to 16 residues. Trimming at V came to 5 bases and at J to 2 bases, leaving 5 bases not matched to a gene. CDR3 sequence (DNA): TGTGCCAGCAGTTCGGGACTAGCGGGAGGCCCCTACGAGCAGTACTTC. It codes for CASSSGLAGGPYEQYF.

This clone was counted a single time. The rearrangement joins TRBV15 to TRBJ1-2; 10 bases match TRBD1. The trim removed 4 bases at V and 8 bases at J, leaving 13 bases unmatched. The CDR3 extends over 16 amino acids. Germline V gene data show CDR1 as LNHNV and CDR2 as YYDKDF (reference sequence). The CDR3 coding sequence is TGTGCCACCAGCATTTTAGCCTCGGGACAGGGGTACGGCTACACCTTC. This sequence encodes CATSILASGQGYGYTF.

The chain recombines TRBV6-5 with TRBJ2-3; 8 nucleotides match TRBD2. After removal of 0 bases from V and 0 bases from J, the junction contained 2 bases not matched to a gene. This CDR3 comprises 16 residues. CDR1 is MNHEY, CDR2 SVGAGI, per germline. The CDR3 DNA reads TGTGCCAGCAGTTACTCAGCGGGAGTTAGCACAGATACGCAGTATTTT. Translated, it gives CASSYSAGVSTDTQYF.

The V and J genes are TRBV27 and TRBJ2-1; possibly TRBD2 for D (6 bases). CDR3 length: 15 residues. V gave up 2 bases and J gave up 2 bases, with 10 bases separating them. Per germline, CDR1 MNHEY and CDR2 SMNVEV (reference sequence). The CDR3 sequence is CASSLAGPAYNEQFF. DNA for the CDR3: TGTGCCAGCAGTTTAGCGGGGCCCGCCTACAATGAGCAGTTCTTC.

The V call is TRBV7-9, the J call TRBJ1-2; TRBD1 aligns across 9 bases. Germline CDR1 SEHNR, CDR2 FQNEAQ (reference sequence). V was pared by 1 base and J by 8 bases, with 5 bases of the junction left unmatched. This CDR3 comprises 14 residues. CDR3 in DNA: TGTGCCAGCAGCTTAGGGACAGGGGTCTACGGCTACACCTTC. It yields the protein CASSLGTGVYGYTF.

This chain joins TRBV6-6 and TRBJ1-1, with D possibly TRBD1 on 5 matching bases. The germline V and J ends were trimmed by 6 bases and 7 bases, with 12 bases remaining between them. This CDR3 spans 12 amino acids. Per germline, CDR1 MNHNY and CDR2 SVGAGI (reference sequence). CDR3 nucleotides: TGTGCCAGCAGCTACCCCGGGGGTGAAGCTTTCTTT. It is translated as CASSYPGGEAFF.

The genes are TRBV6-1 and TRBJ2-3, with 7 nucleotides matching TRBD2. The CDR3 is made up of 15 amino acids. V lost 0 bases to trimming and J lost 0 bases; unmatched junction nucleotides: 0. The germline CDR1 and CDR2 sequences are MNHNS and SASEGT. CDR3 protein: CASSEASGSTDTQYF. Written as DNA, the CDR3 is TGTGCCAGCAGTGAAGCTAGCGGGAGCACAGATACGCAGTATTTT.

This sequence joins TRBV7-9 and TRBJ2-5, with a weak D call TRBD2 (7 bases). V lost 5 bases and J lost 7, with 20 bases in between. The CDR3 sequence is 15 residues long. Germline V gene lookup returns CDR1 SEHNR and CDR2 FQNEAQ (reference sequence). CDR3 nucleotide sequence: TGTGCCAGCAGCCAATCGGGGGGCGGCCGGGGGACCCAGTACTTC. It encodes CASSQSGGGRGTQYF.

As DNA, the CDR3 is TGTGCCAGCAGCGTCTCAGGGGGGGAGACCCAGTACTTC. Translation gives CASSVSGGETQYF. The rearrangement joins TRBV9 to TRBJ2-5, with a possible D match to TRBD1 (7 bases). The V end lost 2 bases, the J end lost 5 bases, and 10 bases lay between the germline ends. The CDR3 loop spans 13 amino acids. Germline V CDR1 and CDR2: SGDLS, YYNGEE.

The chain carries TRBV19 and TRBJ2-7; 11 bases line up with TRBD1. There are 15 residues in the CDR3. Losses at the gene ends were 6 bases for V and 4 bases for J; bases not matched to a gene: 8. Per germline, CDR1 LNHDA and CDR2 SQIVND (reference sequence). CDR3 residues: CASRVTGTGGYEQYF. The CDR3 region has the DNA TGTGCCAGTAGGGTCACAGGGACAGGGGGTTACGAGCAGTACTTC.

Details on this clone: A junction boundary mismatches the germline segment, possibly from a read error. This chain links TRBV13 with TRBJ1-2, with a possible D match to TRBD1 (6 bases). CDR3 length equals 15 residues. From germline, CDR1 is PRHDT and CDR2 FYEKMQ (reference sequence). The chain's CDR3 is CTSSLAGGGRSGYTF. CDR3 nucleotides: TGTACCAGCAGCTTAGCAGGAGGGGGGCGGAGTGGCTACACCTTC.

This chain uses TRBV7-9 with TRBJ2-6; 12 bases align to TRBD1. This CDR3 comprises 17 residues. The V gene end was trimmed by 3 bases and the J gene end by 4 bases; junction bases not matched to a gene: 4. Germline-derived CDR1 and CDR2 are SEHNR and FQNEAQ (reference sequence). CDR3: CASSFRDRGRGANVLTF. The CDR3 DNA sequence: TGTGCCAGCAGCTTCCGGGACAGGGGGCGAGGGGCCAACGTCCTGACTTTC. Using reference TRBV7-9 and TRBJ2-6 for the parts outside the CDR3, the full variable domain is DTGVSQNPRHKITKRGQNVTFRCDPISEHNRLYWYRQTLGQGPEFLTYFQNEAQLEKSRLLSDRFSAERPKGSFSTLEIQRTEQGDSAMYLCASSFRDRGRGANVLTFGAGSRLTVL.

This chain uses TRBV28 with TRBJ2-7, with a weak D call TRBD2 (6 bases). Trimming removed 6 bases from V and 7 bases from J, with 19 bases in between. The CDR3 is made up of 14 amino acids. In germline, CDR1 is MDHEN, CDR2 SYDVKM. CDR3 sequence reads: CASRDGTWDGEQYF. In DNA, the CDR3 is TGTGCCAGCAGGGACGGGACTTGGGATGGTGAGCAGTACTTC.

The chain has TRBV7-3 and TRBJ1-5; D possibly corresponds to TRBD1 (5 bases). Germline V gene data show CDR1 as SGHTA and CDR2 as FQGTGA. V gave up 1 base and J gave up 3 bases, with 10 bases separating them. This CDR3 has 15 amino acids. The CDR3 region is CASSLRDVTNQPQHF. The CDR3 nucleotides are TGTGCCAGCAGCTTAAGGGACGTAACCAATCAGCCCCAGCATTTT.